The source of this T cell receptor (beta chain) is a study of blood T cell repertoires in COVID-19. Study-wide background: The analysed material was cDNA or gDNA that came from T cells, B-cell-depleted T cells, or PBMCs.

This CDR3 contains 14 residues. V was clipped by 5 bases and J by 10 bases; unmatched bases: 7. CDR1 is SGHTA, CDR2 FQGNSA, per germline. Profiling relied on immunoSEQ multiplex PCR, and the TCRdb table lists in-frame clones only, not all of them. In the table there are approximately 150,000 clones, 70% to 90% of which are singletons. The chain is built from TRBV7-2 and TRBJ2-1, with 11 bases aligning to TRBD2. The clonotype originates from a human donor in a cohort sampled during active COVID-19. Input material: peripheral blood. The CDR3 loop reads CASSVSGGAWEQFF. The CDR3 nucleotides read TGTGCCAGCAGCGTTAGCGGGGGGGCCTGGGAGCAGTTCTTC.